This T cell receptor (beta chain) was retrieved from a study of T cells in Graves' hyperthyroidism and ophthalmopathy. Hyperthyroidism, newly diagnosed and lasting under 2 months, affected patients aged 18 to 65. Those patients with uncontrolled infection, other autoimmune disease, pregnancy or lactation were excluded. The diagnoses drew upon clinical symptoms, serum thyroxine and TRAb, thyroid ultrasound and orbital computed tomography. V lost 0 bases to trimming and J lost 3 bases, with 17 bases between them. CDR1 is LGHNA, CDR2 YSLEER, per germline. There are 17 residues in the CDR3. Regions amplified from RNA transcripts were the TCR beta CDR3 regions. Using the HTBI primer set, a first-round RT-PCR was run on the TCR CDR3. Via MiXCR, TCRdb re-called the multiplex PCR reads, giving one row per CDR3 protein. The profile shows hundreds of thousands of distinct CDR3 sequences, 12% to 15% of them singletons.

This clonotype was found a few times. Sequencing input: blood. The gene calls are TRBV4-3 and TRBJ1-2; D is undetermined. The clonotype originates from a woman aged 18-29 years with Graves' hyperthyroidism. CDR3 sequence: CASSQENRAPDYYGYTF. CDR3 DNA sequence: TGCGCCAGCAGCCAAGAGAACAGAGCCCCCGACTACTATGGCTACACCTTC.